This TCR beta chain was retrieved from a study of shared clonotypes between healthy human individuals. The trim removed 6 bases at V and 8 bases at J, leaving 7 bases unmatched. CDR1 is SQVTM and CDR2 is ANQGSEA in the germline V gene. The CDR3 is 13 residues long. As defined, naive CD8 cells were CD45RO-negative and positively selected for CCR7, with terminally differentiated effector memory CD45RA+ cells excluded. The study drew all its donors from Caucasian adults living in Nashville, Tennessee. Clones were read by immunoSEQ multiplex PCR, and TCRdb kept only the in-frame ones, dropping some. The data contain about 870,000 clones, 80% to 95% of them singletons.

Material for sequencing was naive CD8+ T cells sorted from blood. The TCR sequence derives from a man between 25 and 39 years old in good health. This chain uses TRBV29-1 with TRBJ2-1, with 10 nucleotides matching TRBD2. The DNA of the CDR3 is TGCAGCGTCTCTAGCGGGAGTAGCGATGAGCAGTTCTTC. Translating gives CSVSSGSSDEQFF.